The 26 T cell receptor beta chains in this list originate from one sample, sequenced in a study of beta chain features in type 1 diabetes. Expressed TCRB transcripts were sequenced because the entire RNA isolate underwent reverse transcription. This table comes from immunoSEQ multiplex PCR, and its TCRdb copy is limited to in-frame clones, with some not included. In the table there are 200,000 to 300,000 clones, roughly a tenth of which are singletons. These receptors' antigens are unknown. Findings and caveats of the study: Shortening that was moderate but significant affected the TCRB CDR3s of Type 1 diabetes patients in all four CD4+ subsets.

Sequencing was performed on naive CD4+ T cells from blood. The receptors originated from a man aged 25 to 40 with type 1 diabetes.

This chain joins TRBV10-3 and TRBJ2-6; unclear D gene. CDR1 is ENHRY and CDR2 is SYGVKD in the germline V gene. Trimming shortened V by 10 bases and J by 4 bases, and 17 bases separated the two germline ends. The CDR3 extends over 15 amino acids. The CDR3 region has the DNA TGTGCCACCCTCGATCCTTCTCTAGGGGCCAACGTCCTGACTTTC. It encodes CATLDPSLGANVLTF.

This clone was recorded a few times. CDR3 protein: CASSPRDRVSYEQYF. The CDR3 DNA sequence: TGTGCCAGCTCACCCCGGGACAGAGTCTCCTACGAGCAGTACTTC. J is TRBJ2-7 and V is TRBV18; 7 bases are shared with TRBD1. CDR3 length: 15 amino acids. The V and J ends lost 3 bases and 0 bases, in that order; junction bases with no gene match: 5. The germline gives CDR1 KGHSH, CDR2 LQKENI.

The CDR3 region has the DNA TGTGCCAGCAGCTTAGATCCGAGGACAGGCAATGAGCAGTTCTTC. Its protein is CASSLDPRTGNEQFF. The chain has TRBV11-2 and TRBJ2-1; 7 positions match TRBD1. Trimming cost V 0 bases and J 6 bases; bases outside gene matches: 5. The length of the CDR3 is 15 residues. Germline V gene data show CDR1 as SGHAT and CDR2 as FQNNGV.

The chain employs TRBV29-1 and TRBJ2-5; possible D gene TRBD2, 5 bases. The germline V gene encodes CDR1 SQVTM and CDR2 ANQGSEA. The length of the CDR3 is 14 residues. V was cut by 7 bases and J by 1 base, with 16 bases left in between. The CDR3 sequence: CSGRTGLVQETQYF. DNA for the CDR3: TGCAGCGGCAGAACTGGACTGGTCCAAGAGACCCAGTACTTC.

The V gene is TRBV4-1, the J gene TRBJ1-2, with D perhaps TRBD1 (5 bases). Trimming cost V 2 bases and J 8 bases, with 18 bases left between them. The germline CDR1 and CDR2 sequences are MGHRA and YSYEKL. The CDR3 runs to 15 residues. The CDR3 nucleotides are TGCGCCAGCAGCCAACGGGGGACGAGGGTAGAGGGCTACACCTTC. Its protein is CASSQRGTRVEGYTF.

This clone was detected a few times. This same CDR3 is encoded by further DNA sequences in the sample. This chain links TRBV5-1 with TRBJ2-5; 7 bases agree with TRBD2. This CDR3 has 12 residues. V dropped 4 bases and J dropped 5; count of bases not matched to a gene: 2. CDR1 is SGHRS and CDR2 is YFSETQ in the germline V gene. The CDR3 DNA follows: TGCGCCAGCAGCCTTAGCGGGGAGACCCAGTACTTC. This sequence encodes CASSLSGETQYF.

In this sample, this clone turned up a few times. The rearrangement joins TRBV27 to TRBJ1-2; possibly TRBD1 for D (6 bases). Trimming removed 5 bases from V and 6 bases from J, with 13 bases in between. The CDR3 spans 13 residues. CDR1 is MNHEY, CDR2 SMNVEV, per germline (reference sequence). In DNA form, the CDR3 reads TGTGCCAGCAGTGGACAGTGGCGGGATGGCTACACCTTC. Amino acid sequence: CASSGQWRDGYTF.

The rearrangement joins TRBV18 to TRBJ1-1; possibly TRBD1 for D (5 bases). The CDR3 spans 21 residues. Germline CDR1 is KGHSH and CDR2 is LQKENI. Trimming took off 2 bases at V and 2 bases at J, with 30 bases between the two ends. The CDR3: CASSPRGGIEGIRRGNTEAFF. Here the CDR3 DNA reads TGTGCCAGCTCACCAAGGGGAGGGATTGAAGGTATTCGTCGGGGAAACACTGAAGCTTTCTTT.

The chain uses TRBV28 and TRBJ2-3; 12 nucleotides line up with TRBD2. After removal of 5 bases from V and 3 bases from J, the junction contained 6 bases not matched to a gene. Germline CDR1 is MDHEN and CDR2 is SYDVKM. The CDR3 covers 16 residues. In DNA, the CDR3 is TGTGCCAGCAGTACCTCGACTAGCGGGGGAACAGATACGCAGTATTTT. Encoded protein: CASSTSTSGGTDTQYF.

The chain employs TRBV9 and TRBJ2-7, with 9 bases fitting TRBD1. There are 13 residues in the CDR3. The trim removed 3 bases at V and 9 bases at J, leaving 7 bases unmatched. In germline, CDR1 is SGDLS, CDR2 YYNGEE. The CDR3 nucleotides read TGTGCCAGCAGCGAGGGGGGACAGGGAACGCAGTACTTC. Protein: CASSEGGQGTQYF.

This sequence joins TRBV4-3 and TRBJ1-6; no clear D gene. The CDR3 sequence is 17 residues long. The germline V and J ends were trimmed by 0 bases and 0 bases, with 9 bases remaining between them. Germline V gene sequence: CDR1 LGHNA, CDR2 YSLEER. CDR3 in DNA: TGCGCCAGCAGCCAAGATTCCGGGGACTCCTATAATTCACCCCTCCACTTT. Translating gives CASSQDSGDSYNSPLHF.

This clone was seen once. The CDR3 DNA is TGCGCCAGCAGCCCGGGGGCTAGCGGGGGTGGCGAGACCCAGTACTTC. It specifies CASSPGASGGGETQYF. The rearrangement links TRBV5-1 to TRBJ2-5; 10 bases agree with TRBD2. The germline gives CDR1 SGHRS, CDR2 YFSETQ. The CDR3 is made up of 16 amino acids. J gave up 5 bases and V 4 bases, and 11 bases lay outside the gene matches.

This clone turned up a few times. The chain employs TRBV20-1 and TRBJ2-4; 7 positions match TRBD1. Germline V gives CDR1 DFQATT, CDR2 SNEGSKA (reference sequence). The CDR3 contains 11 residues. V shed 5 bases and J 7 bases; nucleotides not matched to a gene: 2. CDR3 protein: CSAGRGNIQYF. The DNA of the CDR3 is TGCAGTGCTGGCAGGGGGAACATTCAGTACTTC.

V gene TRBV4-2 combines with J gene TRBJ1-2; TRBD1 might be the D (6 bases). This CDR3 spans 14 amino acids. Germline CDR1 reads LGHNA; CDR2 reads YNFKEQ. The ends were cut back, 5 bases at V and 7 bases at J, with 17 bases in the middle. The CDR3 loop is CASSLAGGGGGYTF. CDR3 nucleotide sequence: TGTGCCAGCAGCTTGGCCGGTGGGGGCGGTGGCTACACCTTC.

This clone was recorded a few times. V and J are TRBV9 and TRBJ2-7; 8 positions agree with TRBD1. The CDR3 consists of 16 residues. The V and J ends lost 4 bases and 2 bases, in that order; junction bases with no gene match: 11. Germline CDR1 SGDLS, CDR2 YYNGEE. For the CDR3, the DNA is TGTGCCAGCAGCCGTATCGGACAGGGATCCACCTACGAGCAGTACTTC. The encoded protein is CASSRIGQGSTYEQYF.

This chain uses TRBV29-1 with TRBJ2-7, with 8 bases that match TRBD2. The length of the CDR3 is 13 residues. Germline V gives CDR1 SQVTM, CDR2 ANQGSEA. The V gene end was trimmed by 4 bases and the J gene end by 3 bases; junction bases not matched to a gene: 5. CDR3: CSVAGGAYYEQYF. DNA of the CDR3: TGCAGCGTTGCGGGGGGGGCCTACTACGAGCAGTACTTC.

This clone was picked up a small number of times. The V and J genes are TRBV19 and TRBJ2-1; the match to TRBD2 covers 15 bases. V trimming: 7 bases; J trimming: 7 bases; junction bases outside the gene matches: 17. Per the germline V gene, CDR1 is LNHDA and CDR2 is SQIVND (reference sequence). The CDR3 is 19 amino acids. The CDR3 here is CASTVRHSGLAGGVNEQFF. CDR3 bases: TGTGCCAGTACCGTCCGACACTCGGGACTAGCGGGGGGAGTTAATGAGCAGTTCTTC.

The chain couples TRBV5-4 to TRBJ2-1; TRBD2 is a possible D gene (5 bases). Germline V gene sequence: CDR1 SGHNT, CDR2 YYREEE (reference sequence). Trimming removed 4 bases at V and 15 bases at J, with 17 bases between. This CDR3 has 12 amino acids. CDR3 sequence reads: CASSHLDSPPFF. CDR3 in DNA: TGTGCCAGCAGCCACTTGGACTCCCCACCGTTCTTC.

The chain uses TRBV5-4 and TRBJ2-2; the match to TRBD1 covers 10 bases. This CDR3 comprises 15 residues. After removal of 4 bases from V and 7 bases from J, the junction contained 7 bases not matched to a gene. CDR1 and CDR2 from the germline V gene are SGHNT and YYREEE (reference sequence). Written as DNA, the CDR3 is TGTGCCAGCAGCCAAGGACAGGGGGTTGGCGGGGAGCTGTTTTTT. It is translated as CASSQGQGVGGELFF.

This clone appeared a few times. The CDR3 DNA is TGCGCCAGCAGCCCTTGGGCAGCTCAAGAGACCCAGTACTTC. Translated, it gives CASSPWAAQETQYF. V and J are TRBV5-1 and TRBJ2-5; no clear D gene. This CDR3 spans 14 amino acids. Germline V lookup: CDR1 SGHRS, CDR2 YFSETQ. The V end was cut by 4 bases, the J end by 2 bases, with 12 bases between.

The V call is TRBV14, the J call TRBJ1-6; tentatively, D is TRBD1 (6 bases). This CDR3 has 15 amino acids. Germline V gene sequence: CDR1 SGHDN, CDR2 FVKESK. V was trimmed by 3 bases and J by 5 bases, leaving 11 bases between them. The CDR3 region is CASSHPTGHNSPLHF. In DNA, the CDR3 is TGTGCCAGCAGCCACCCGACAGGACATAATTCACCCCTCCACTTT.

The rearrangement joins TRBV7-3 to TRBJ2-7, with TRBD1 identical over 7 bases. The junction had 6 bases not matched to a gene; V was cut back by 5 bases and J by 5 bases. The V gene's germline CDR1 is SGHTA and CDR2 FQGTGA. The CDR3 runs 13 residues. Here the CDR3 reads CASSRGQADEQYF. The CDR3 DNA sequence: TGTGCCAGCAGCCGCGGACAGGCGGACGAGCAGTACTTC.

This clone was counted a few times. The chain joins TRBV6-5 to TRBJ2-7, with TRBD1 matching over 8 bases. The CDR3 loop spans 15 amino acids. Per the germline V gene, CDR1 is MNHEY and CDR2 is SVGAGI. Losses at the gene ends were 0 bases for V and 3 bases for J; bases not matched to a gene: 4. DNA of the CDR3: TGTGCCAGCAGTTACTCAAGGACAGGGAACTACGAGCAGTACTTC. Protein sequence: CASSYSRTGNYEQYF.

CDR3 region: CASSIGQGPYEQYF. Written as DNA, the CDR3 is TGCGCCAGCAGCATTGGCCAGGGGCCCTACGAGCAGTACTTC. J is TRBJ2-7 and V is TRBV5-1; possible D gene TRBD1, 6 bases. Between the trimmed V and J ends, which lost 4 bases and 2 bases, there was a span of 13 bases. Germline V gene lookup returns CDR1 SGHRS and CDR2 YFSETQ. CDR3 length equals 14 residues.

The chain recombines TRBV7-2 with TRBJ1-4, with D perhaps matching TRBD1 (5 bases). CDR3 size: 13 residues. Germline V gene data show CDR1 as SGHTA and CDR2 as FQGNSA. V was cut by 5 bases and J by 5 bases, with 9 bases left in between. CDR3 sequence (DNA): TGTGCCAGCAGCACCCCAGGGAATGAAAAACTGTTTTTT. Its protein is CASSTPGNEKLFF.

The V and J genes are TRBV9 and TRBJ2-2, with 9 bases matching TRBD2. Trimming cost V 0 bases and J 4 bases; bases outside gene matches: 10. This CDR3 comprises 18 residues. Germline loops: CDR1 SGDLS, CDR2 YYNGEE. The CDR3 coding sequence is TGTGCCAGCAGCGTAGGCGCGGGAGGGGCCTCGAGCACCGGGGAGCTGTTTTTT. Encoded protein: CASSVGAGGASSTGELFF.